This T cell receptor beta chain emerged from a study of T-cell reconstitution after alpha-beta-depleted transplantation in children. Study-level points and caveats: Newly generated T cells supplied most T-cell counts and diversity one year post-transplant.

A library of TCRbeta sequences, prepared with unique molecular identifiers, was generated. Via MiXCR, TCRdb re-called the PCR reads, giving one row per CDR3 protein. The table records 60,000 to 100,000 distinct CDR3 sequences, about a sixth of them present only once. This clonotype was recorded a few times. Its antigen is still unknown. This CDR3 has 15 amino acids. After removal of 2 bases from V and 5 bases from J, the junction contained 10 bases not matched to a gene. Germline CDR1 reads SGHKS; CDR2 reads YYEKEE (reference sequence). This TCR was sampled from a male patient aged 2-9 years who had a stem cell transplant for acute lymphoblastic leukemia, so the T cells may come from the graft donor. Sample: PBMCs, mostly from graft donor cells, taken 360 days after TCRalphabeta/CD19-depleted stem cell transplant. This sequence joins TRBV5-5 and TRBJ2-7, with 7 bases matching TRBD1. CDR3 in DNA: TGTGCCAGCAGCTTATCACAGGGGATTGGTCACGAGCAGTACTTC. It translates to CASSLSQGIGHEQYF.